The text below deals with one T cell receptor beta chain. As yet, its antigen is unknown. Some clones are missing from TCRdb's copy, which holds only in-frame ones; the method was immunoSEQ multiplex PCR. The top ten hold roughly 1% of the sample, which has around 2,100,000 clones, roughly 94% seen once. This specimen belongs to a study of shared clonotypes between healthy human individuals. Findings of the study overall: Despite large depth, rarefaction showed incomplete sorted-subset sequencing.

The length of the CDR3 is 14 residues. V was cut by 0 bases and J by 9 bases, with 13 bases left in between. Germline-derived CDR1 and CDR2 are MNHNY and SVGAGI (reference sequence). Positively selected for CCR7, the CD45RO-negative cells used as naive CD8 cells excluded terminally differentiated effector memory CD45RA+ cells. This sequence joins TRBV6-6 and TRBJ2-3, with TRBD2 as a possible D gene (5 bases). What was sequenced was naive CD8+ T cells sorted from blood. This sequence originates from a man between 18 and 35 years old in good health. The CDR3 DNA reads TGTGCCAGCAGTTACTCGAGTCCTCGAGGGACGCAGTATTTT. Translating gives CASSYSSPRGTQYF.